These T cell receptor beta chains were read from a single sample in a study of cytomegalovirus exposure and HLA in healthy donors. Some clones are missing from TCRdb's copy, which holds only in-frame ones; the method was immunoSEQ multiplex PCR. The table records about 190,000 clones, over 70% of them present only once. The sample comprised PBMCs. The source is a man between 45 and 60 years old in good health and CMV-seronegative. The CDR3 runs from the conserved cysteine through the conserved F or W. D genes are given only for firm matches. Size is omitted from some rows. Given values are once, few, many or a class for expanded clones.

j_call d_call v_call clone_size cdr3_aa cdr3_nt
TRBJ1-1 NA TRBV30 NA CAWSALSLHTEAFF TGTGCCTGGAGTGCATTATCCCTACACACTGAAGCTTTCTTT
TRBJ2-3 TRBD1 TRBV6-6 NA CASRQGGTDTQYF TGTGCCAGCAGACAGGGGGGCACAGATACGCAGTATTTT
TRBJ1-3 TRBD1 TRBV5-4 NA CASSVDSGQGGRNTIYF TGTGCCAGCAGCGTGGATTCGGGACAGGGAGGCAGAAACACCATATATTTT
TRBJ2-5 NA TRBV4-1 NA CASSQDLAEGRETQYF TGCGCCAGCAGCCAAGATTTAGCGGAGGGGAGGGAGACCCAGTACTTC
TRBJ2-3 TRBD2 TRBV19 NA CASSIGTASGGGTDTQYF TGTGCCAGTAGTATTGGTACGGCTAGCGGGGGGGGCACAGATACGCAGTATTTT
TRBJ2-3 NA TRBV9 NA CASSVLGGGGRGTDTQYF TGTGCCAGCAGCGTCCTTGGAGGAGGTGGGCGGGGCACAGATACGCAGTATTTT
TRBJ2-7 NA TRBV4-2 NA CASSQDRRSYEQYF TGTGCCAGCAGCCAAGACCGCAGATCCTACGAGCAGTACTTC
TRBJ2-7 TRBD1 TRBV19 few CASSMSGGSYEQYF TGTGCCAGTAGTATGTCAGGGGGTTCCTACGAGCAGTACTTC
TRBJ1-1 NA TRBV27 NA CASNPSGFSEAFF TGTGCCAGCAATCCTAGTGGATTCTCCGAAGCTTTCTTT
TRBJ2-1 TRBD1 TRBV5-1 NA CASSIRQGDEQFF TGCGCCAGCAGCATTCGACAGGGGGATGAGCAGTTCTTC
TRBJ1-3 NA TRBV29-1 NA CSVSTGPANTIYF TGCAGCGTCTCTACTGGGCCGGCAAACACCATATATTTT
TRBJ2-2 TRBD2 TRBV19 NA CASRTVAGGPYGELFF TGTGCCAGTAGGACCGTAGCGGGGGGGCCTTACGGGGAGCTGTTTTTT
TRBJ1-2 NA TRBV5-6 NA CASVGPGTSSYGYTF TGTGCCAGCGTCGGACCTGGGACATCCAGCTATGGCTACACCTTC
TRBJ2-3 TRBD1 TRBV27 NA CASRTGADTQYF TGTGCCAGCAGGACAGGGGCAGATACGCAGTATTTT
TRBJ1-5 TRBD1 TRBV6-5 NA CASRGQGKEQPQHF TGTGCCAGCAGGGGACAGGGGAAGGAGCAGCCCCAGCATTTT
TRBJ2-2 NA TRBV18 NA CASSPLRDSYTGELFF TGTGCCAGCTCACCATTGCGGGACAGCTACACCGGGGAGCTGTTTTTT
TRBJ1-2 NA TRBV19 NA CASSTTSVAGNGYTF TGTGCCAGTAGTACTACGTCAGTGGCGGGGAATGGCTACACCTTC
TRBJ1-1 NA TRBV5-6 NA CASTLAGTEAFF TGTGCCAGCACCTTGGCGGGTACTGAAGCTTTCTTT
TRBJ2-1 NA TRBV9 NA CASSNPRGLSNEQFF TGTGCCAGCAGCAACCCTAGAGGGCTGAGCAATGAGCAGTTCTTC
TRBJ2-1 TRBD2 TRBV19 NA CASSIRAGGREQFF TGTGCCAGTAGTATCAGAGCGGGGGGCAGGGAGCAGTTCTTC
TRBJ1-1 NA TRBV6-5 few CASSPRVPRPTEAFF TGTGCCAGCAGTCCCCGGGTCCCTAGGCCCACTGAAGCTTTCTTT
TRBJ2-7 NA TRBV4-1 NA CASSQETSPLYEQYF TGCGCCAGCAGCCAAGAGACAAGCCCTCTTTACGAGCAGTACTTC
TRBJ2-5 TRBD2 TRBV9 NA CASSVADHGGAEQYF TGTGCCAGCAGCGTAGCTGACCACGGGGGGGCGGAGCAGTACTTC
TRBJ1-2 TRBD1 TRBV6-4 NA CASTGTGLPNYGYTF TGTGCCAGCACCGGGACAGGGCTTCCTAACTATGGCTACACCTTC
TRBJ1-1 NA TRBV15 NA CATSRETGHLNTEAFF TGTGCCACCAGCAGGGAAACCGGACACCTGAACACTGAAGCTTTCTTT
TRBJ2-1 TRBD2 TRBV6-5 NA CASGGGRYEQFF TGTGCCAGCGGGGGAGGGAGGTATGAGCAGTTCTTC
TRBJ2-7 TRBD2 TRBV27 NA CASSLVSGGTVYEQYF TGTGCCAGCAGTTTGGTTAGCGGGGGTACAGTGTACGAGCAGTACTTC
TRBJ2-7 NA TRBV5-6 NA CASSSGPGDHEQYF TGTGCCAGCAGCTCCGGGCCGGGGGATCACGAGCAGTACTTC
TRBJ2-4 NA TRBV7-4 NA CSSSPAAQHKLAKNIQYF TGTTCCAGCAGCCCCGCGGCGCAACATAAACTAGCCAAAAACATTCAGTACTTC
TRBJ1-6 NA TRBV7-9 NA CASSSPRSPLHF TGTGCCAGCAGCTCCCCCCGTTCACCCCTCCACTTT
TRBJ2-1 TRBD2 TRBV10-1 NA CASSEGTSGINEQFF TGCGCCAGCAGTGAGGGGACTAGCGGAATCAATGAGCAGTTCTTC
TRBJ1-1 NA TRBV5-6 NA CASGTGGTEAFF TGTGCCAGCGGGACCGGGGGCACTGAAGCTTTCTTT
TRBJ1-2 NA TRBV6-5 NA CASSRGNYGYTF TGTGCCAGCAGCAGGGGTAACTATGGCTACACCTTC
TRBJ2-4 TRBD1 TRBV19 NA CATGTGHRNIQYF TGTGCCACCGGGACAGGACACCGAAACATTCAGTACTTC
TRBJ1-6 NA TRBV11-2 few CASSLVGGAQNSPLHF TGTGCCAGCAGCTTAGTTGGGGGCGCGCAGAATTCACCCCTCCACTTT
TRBJ1-4 NA TRBV5-6 NA CASSLRTGINEKLFF TGTGCCAGCAGCCTGCGGACGGGAATTAATGAAAAACTGTTTTTT
TRBJ2-7 NA TRBV27 NA CASSPWGMTAYEQYF TGTGCCAGCAGTCCCTGGGGCATGACCGCCTACGAGCAGTACTTC
TRBJ2-3 NA TRBV10-3 NA CAIGAGGSVGDTQYF TGTGCCATCGGGGCAGGGGGGAGCGTGGGAGATACGCAGTATTTT
TRBJ1-5 TRBD1 TRBV27 NA CASSLGQGAGGNQPQHF TGTGCCAGCAGTTTGGGGCAGGGGGCAGGTGGCAATCAGCCCCAGCATTTT
TRBJ2-5 TRBD1 TRBV6-5 NA CASRRRDSRKTQYF TGTGCCAGCAGACGCCGGGACAGCCGGAAAACCCAGTACTTC
TRBJ2-2 NA TRBV18 NA CASSPFGTPNTGELFF TGTGCCAGCTCACCGTTCGGGACACCGAACACCGGGGAGCTGTTTTTT
TRBJ1-1 NA TRBV19 few CASNRGSNTEAFF TGTGCCAGTAATAGAGGAAGCAACACTGAAGCTTTCTTT
TRBJ1-2 TRBD1 TRBV9 NA CASSSPRRRQGGTSLVGYTF TGTGCCAGCAGCTCGCCAAGGCGGAGACAGGGGGGAACTTCGTTGGTGGGCTACACCTTC
TRBJ1-3 NA TRBV29-1 NA CSVAPGGNTIYF TGCAGCGTTGCCCCGGGGGGAAACACCATATATTTT
TRBJ2-7 NA TRBV4-1 NA CASSQVGGSSYEQYF TGCGCCAGCAGCCAAGTGGGAGGCAGCTCCTACGAGCAGTACTTC